Detailed here is one TCR beta chain. The RNA input was roughly 0.45 to 1 ug, and it was reverse transcribed with random hexamers. An immunoSEQ multiplex PCR generated amplified TCR beta CDR3 products spanning 54 Vbeta and 13 Jbeta. TCRdb re-called the immunoSEQ multiplex PCR reads with MiXCR, one entry per CDR3 protein. In the table there are a few hundred thousand distinct CDR3 sequences, about 95% of which are singletons. The data belong to a study of CD8 T cells in Susac syndrome. Trimming took 3 bases from V and 2 from J; bases not matched to a gene: 6. CDR3 size: 16 residues. Per the germline V gene, CDR1 is LNHNV and CDR2 is YYDKDF (reference sequence).

The specimen sequenced was CD4+ T cells from PBMCs. This sequence was found in a human donor with multiple sclerosis. The chain uses TRBV15 and TRBJ1-5; 8 bases agree with TRBD1. CDR3 bases: TGTGCCACCAGCAGCCGGACAGGGATCGGCAATCAGCCCCAGCATTTT. It specifies CATSSRTGIGNQPQHF.